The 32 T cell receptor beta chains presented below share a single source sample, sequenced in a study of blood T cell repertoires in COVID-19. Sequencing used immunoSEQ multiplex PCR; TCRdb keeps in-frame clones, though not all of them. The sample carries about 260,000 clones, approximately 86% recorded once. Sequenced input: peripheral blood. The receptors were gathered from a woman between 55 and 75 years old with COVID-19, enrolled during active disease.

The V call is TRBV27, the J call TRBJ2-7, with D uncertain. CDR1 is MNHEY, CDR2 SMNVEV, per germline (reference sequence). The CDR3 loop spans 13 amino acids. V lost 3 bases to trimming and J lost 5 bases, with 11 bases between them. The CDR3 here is CASSLFIQDEQYF. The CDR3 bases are TGTGCCAGCAGTTTGTTTATTCAGGACGAGCAGTACTTC.

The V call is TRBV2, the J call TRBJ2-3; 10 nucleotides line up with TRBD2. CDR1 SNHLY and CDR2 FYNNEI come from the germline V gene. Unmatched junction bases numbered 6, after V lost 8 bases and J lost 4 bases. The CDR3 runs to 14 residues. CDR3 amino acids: CASGRLAGSDTQYF. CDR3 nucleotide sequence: TGTGCCAGCGGCCGACTAGCGGGTTCAGATACGCAGTATTTT.

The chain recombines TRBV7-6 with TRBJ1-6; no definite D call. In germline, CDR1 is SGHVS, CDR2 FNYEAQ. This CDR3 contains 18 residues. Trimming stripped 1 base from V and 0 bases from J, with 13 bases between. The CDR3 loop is CASSLGLSGSSYNSPLHF. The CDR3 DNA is TGTGCCAGCAGCTTAGGCCTGTCCGGGAGCTCCTATAATTCACCCCTCCACTTT. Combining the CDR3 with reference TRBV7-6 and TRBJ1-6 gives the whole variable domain GAGVSQSPRYKVTKRGQDVALRCDPISGHVSLYWYRQALGQGPEFLTYFNYEAQQDKSGLPNDRFSAERPEGSISTLTIQRTEQRDSAMYRCASSLGLSGSSYNSPLHFGNGTRLTVT.

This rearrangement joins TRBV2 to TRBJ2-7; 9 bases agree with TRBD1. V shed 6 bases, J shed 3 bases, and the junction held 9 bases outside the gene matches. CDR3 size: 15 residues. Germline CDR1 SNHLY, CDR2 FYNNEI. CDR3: CASRADRGGIYEQYF. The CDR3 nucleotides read TGTGCCAGCAGGGCGGACAGGGGAGGTATCTACGAGCAGTACTTC.

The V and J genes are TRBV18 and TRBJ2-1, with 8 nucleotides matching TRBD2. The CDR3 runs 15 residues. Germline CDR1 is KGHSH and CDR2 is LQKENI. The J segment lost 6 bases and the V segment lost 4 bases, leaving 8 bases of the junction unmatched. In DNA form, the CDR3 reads TGTGCCAGCTCACGCGGCAGCGGGGGTATCAATGAGCAGTTCTTC. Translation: CASSRGSGGINEQFF.

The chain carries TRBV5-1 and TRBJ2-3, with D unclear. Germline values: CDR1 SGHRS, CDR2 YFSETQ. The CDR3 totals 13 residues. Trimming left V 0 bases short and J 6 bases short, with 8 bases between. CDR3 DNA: TGCGCCAGCAGCTTGGCAGGTGGGGATACGCAGTATTTT. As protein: CASSLAGGDTQYF.

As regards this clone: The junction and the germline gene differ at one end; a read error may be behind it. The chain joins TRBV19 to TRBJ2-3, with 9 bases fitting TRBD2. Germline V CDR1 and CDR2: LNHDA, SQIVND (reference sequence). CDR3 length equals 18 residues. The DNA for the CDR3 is TGTGCCAGTACAAGGGGCGGACGGCTAGCGGGGAGCAAAGATACGCAGTATTTT. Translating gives CASTRGGRLAGSKDTQYF.

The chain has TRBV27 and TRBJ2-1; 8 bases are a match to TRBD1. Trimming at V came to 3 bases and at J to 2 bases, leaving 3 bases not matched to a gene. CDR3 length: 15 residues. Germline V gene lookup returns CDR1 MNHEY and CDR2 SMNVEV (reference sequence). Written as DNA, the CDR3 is TGTGCCAGCAGTTTGGACAGGGAACCCTACAATGAGCAGTTCTTC. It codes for CASSLDREPYNEQFF.

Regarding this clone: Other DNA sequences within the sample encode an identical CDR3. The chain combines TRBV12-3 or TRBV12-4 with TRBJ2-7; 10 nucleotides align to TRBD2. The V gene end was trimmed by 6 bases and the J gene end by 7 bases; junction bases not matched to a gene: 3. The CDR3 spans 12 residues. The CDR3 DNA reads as TGTGCCAGCAGCCTGACTAGCGGGGAGCAGTACTTC. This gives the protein CASSLTSGEQYF.

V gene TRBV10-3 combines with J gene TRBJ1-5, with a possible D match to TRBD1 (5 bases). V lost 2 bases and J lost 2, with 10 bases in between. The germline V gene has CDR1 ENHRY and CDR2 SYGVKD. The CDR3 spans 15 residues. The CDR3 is CAISEGGVGNQPQHF. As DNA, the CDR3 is TGTGCCATCAGTGAGGGGGGGGTTGGCAATCAGCCCCAGCATTTT.

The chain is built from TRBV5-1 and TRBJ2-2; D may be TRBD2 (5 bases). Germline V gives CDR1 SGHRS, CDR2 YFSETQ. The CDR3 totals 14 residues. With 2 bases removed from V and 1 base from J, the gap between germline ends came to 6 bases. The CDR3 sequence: CASSFEGNTGELFF. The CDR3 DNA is TGCGCCAGCAGCTTCGAGGGGAACACCGGGGAGCTGTTTTTT.

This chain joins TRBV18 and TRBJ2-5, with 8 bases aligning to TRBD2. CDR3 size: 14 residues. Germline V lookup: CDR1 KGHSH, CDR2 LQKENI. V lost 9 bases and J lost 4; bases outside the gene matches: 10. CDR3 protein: CASRREGPTETQYF. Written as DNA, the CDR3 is TGTGCCAGTCGACGGGAGGGGCCCACAGAGACCCAGTACTTC. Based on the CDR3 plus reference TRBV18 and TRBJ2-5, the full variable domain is NAGVMQNPRHLVRRRGQEARLRCSPMKGHSHVYWYRQLPEEGLKFMVYLQKENIIDESGMPKERFSAEFPKEGPSILRIQQVVRGDSAAYFCASRREGPTETQYFGPGTRLLVL.

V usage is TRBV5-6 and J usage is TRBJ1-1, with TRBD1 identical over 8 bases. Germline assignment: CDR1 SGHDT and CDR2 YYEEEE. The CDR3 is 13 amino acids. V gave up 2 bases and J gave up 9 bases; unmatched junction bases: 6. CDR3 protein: CASSLRTGMQAFF. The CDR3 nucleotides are TGTGCCAGCAGCTTAAGGACAGGGATGCAAGCTTTCTTT.

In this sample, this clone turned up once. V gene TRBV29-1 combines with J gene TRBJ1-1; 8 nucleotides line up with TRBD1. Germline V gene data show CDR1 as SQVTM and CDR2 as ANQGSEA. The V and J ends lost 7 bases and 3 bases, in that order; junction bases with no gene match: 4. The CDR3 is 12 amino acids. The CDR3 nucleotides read TGCAGCGACGGACAGGGCGACACTGAAGCTTTCTTT. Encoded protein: CSDGQGDTEAFF.

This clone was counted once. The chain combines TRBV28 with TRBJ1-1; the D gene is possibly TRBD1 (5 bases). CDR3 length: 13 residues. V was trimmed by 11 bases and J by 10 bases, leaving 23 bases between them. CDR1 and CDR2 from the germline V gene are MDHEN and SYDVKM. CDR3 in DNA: TGTGCCGGAGCCGGGACTTCTGCTGGGGTAGCTTTCTTT. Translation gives CAGAGTSAGVAFF.

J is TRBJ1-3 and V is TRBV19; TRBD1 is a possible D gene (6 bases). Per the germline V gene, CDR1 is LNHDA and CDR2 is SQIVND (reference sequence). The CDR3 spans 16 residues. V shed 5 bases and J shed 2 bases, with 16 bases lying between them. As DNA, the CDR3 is TGTGCCAGTAGTCAACACCCGAACAGGGCTGGAAACACCATATATTTT. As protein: CASSQHPNRAGNTIYF.

The CDR3 coding sequence is TGTGCCAGCAGTCTACCCCAGGGCGGACCTAAAAACATTCAGTACTTC. Amino acid sequence: CASSLPQGGPKNIQYF. This rearrangement joins TRBV6-7 to TRBJ2-4; TRBD1 might be the D (5 bases). TRBV6-7 is placed among ORFs of uncertain function. This CDR3 comprises 16 residues. Trimming left V 5 bases short and J 4 bases short, with 18 bases between.

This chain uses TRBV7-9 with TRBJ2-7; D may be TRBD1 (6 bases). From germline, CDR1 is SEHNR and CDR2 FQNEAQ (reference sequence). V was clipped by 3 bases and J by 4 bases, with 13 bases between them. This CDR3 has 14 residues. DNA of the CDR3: TGTGCCAGCAGCTTCACAGGGAGTTCATACGAGCAGTACTTC. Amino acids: CASSFTGSSYEQYF.

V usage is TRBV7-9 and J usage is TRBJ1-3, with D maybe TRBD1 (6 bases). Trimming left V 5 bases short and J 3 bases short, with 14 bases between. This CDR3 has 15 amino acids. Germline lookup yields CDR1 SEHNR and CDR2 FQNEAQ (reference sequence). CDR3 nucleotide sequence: TGTGCCAGCAGCCAACAGGGAGGGGTTGGAAACACCATATATTTT. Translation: CASSQQGGVGNTIYF.

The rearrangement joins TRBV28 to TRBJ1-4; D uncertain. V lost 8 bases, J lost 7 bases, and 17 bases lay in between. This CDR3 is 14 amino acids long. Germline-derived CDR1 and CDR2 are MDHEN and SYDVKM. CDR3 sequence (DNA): TGTGCCAGCCAGTACTCCGGAGTCGGTGAAAAACTGTTTTTT. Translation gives CASQYSGVGEKLFF.

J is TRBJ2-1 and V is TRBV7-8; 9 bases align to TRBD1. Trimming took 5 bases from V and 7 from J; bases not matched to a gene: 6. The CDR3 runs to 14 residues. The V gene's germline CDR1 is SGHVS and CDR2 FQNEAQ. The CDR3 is CASSEPQGANEQFF. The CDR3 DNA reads TGTGCCAGCAGCGAACCACAGGGGGCAAATGAGCAGTTCTTC.

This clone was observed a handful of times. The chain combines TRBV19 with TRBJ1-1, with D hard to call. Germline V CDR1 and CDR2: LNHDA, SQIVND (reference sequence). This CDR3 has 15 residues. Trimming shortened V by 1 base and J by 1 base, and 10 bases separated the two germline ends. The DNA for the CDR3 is TGTGCCAGTAGTATAGTGGGCAATACGAACACTGAAGCTTTCTTT. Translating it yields CASSIVGNTNTEAFF.

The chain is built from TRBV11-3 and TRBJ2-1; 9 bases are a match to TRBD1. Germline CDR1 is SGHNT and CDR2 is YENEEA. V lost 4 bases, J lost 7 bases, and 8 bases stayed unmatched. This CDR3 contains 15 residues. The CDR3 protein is CASSSGQGGYNEQFF. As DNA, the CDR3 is TGTGCCAGCAGCTCGGGACAGGGAGGATATAATGAGCAGTTCTTC.

Written as DNA, the CDR3 is TGTGCCAGCAGTCGGGTTACTGGAAACACCATATATTTT. Translation: CASSRVTGNTIYF. V gene TRBV6-5 combines with J gene TRBJ1-3; D is ambiguous. The CDR3 contains 13 residues. Germline V lookup: CDR1 MNHEY, CDR2 SVGAGI. Trimming removed 5 bases from V and 2 bases from J, with 7 bases in between.

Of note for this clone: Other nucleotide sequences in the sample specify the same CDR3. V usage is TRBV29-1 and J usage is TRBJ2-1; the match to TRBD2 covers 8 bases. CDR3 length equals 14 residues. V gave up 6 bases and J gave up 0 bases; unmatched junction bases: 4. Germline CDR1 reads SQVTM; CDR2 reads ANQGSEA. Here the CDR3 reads CSVTSGSSYNEQFF. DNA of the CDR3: TGCAGCGTGACGAGCGGGAGCTCCTACAATGAGCAGTTCTTC.

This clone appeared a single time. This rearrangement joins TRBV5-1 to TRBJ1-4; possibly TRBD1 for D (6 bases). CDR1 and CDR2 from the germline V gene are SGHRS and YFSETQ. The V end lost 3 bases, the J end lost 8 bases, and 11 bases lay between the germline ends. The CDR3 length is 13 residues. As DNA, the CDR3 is TGCGCCAGCAGCTCCGGACAGTTCGAAAAACTGTTTTTT. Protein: CASSSGQFEKLFF.

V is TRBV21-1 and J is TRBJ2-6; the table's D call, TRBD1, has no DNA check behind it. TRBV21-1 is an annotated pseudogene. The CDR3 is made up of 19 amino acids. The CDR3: CASSIRDRGHLCGANVLTF. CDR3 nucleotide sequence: TGTGCCAGCAGCATCCGGGACAGGGGGCATCTTTGTGGGGCCAACGTCCTGACTTTC.

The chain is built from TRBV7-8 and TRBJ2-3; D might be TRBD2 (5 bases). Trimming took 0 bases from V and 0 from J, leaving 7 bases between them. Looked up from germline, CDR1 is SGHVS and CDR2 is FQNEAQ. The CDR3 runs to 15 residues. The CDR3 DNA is TGTGCCAGCAGCTTAGCGTCTAGCAGCACAGATACGCAGTATTTT. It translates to CASSLASSSTDTQYF.

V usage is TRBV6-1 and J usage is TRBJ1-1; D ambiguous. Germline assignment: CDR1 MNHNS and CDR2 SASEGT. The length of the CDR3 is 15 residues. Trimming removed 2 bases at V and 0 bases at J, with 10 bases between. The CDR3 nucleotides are TGTGCCAGCAGTGAACAACTTCCCTTGAACACTGAAGCTTTCTTT. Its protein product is CASSEQLPLNTEAFF.

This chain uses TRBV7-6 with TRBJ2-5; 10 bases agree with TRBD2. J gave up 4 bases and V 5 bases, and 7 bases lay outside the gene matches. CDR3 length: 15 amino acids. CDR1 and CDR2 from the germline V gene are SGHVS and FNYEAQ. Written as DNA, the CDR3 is TGTGCCAGCAGCCGAAGCGGGAGGGCCTCAGAGACCCAGTACTTC. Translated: CASSRSGRASETQYF.

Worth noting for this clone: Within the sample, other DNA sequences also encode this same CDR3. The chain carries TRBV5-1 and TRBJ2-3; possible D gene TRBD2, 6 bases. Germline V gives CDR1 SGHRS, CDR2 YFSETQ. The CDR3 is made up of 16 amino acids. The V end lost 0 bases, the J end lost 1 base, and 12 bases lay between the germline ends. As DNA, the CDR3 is TGCGCCAGCAGCTTGGTGGCCGGGAGAGGCACAGATACGCAGTATTTT. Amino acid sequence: CASSLVAGRGTDTQYF.

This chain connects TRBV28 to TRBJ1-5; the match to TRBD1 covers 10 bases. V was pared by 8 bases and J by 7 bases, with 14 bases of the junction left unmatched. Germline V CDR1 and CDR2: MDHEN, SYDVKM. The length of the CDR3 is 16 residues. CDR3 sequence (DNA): TGTGCCAGCTTCCCGCCGGGACAGGGGAATTTGCAGCCCCAGCATTTT. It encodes CASFPPGQGNLQPQHF.